This is a list of T cell receptor beta chains from one sample in a study of T cell changes during pregnancy in multiple sclerosis. Clones were read by immunoSEQ multiplex PCR, and TCRdb kept only the in-frame ones, dropping some. Among around 51,000 clones listed, 90% to 95% were seen once. The sample consisted of CD4+ T cells from peripheral blood mononuclear cells, taken in the second trimester of pregnancy. The receptor set was obtained from a female donor with multiple sclerosis, enrolled in a pregnancy study. CDR3s include the opening cysteine and the closing phenylalanine or tryptophan. Fields, in order: D gene, V gene, J gene, CDR3 DNA, CDR3 protein. The D gene is left open where the match is weak.

TRBD1	TRBV11-1	TRBJ2-4	TGTGCCAGCAGCTTAGCGGGACAGACAAACATTCAGTACTTC	CASSLAGQTNIQYF
NA	TRBV6-1	TRBJ1-5	TGTGCCAGCAGTGAAAACTCGGGTCAGCCCCAGCATTTT	CASSENSGQPQHF
TRBD2	TRBV29-1	TRBJ2-3	TGCAGCGTTGGGCGGGGGGGCTCAGATACGCAGTATTTT	CSVGRGGSDTQYF
NA	TRBV14	TRBJ2-5	TGTGCCAGCAGCCAAGAGCGATTTGTCTCGACCCAGTACTTC	CASSQERFVSTQYF
NA	TRBV9	TRBJ2-2	TGTGCCAGCAGCGTAGGGGGGCTGGGGACCGGGGAGCTGTTTTTT	CASSVGGLGTGELFF
TRBD1	TRBV18	TRBJ2-7	TGTGCCAGCTCAATCGGACAGGGGAATAAGGGCTACGAGCAGTACTTC	CASSIGQGNKGYEQYF
NA	TRBV27	TRBJ2-7	TGTGCCAGCAGTTTCCAGTGGGGGCATGAGCAGTACTTC	CASSFQWGHEQYF
TRBD1	TRBV30	TRBJ1-1	TGTGCCGGAGACGGGACAGGGGGCCATTTAAGGAGCACTGAAGCTTTCTTT	CAGDGTGGHLRSTEAFF
NA	TRBV7-2	TRBJ1-2	TGTGCCAGCAGCTTAAACAGCTATGGCTACACCTTC	CASSLNSYGYTF
NA	TRBV6-5	TRBJ1-1	TGTGCCAGCAGTCCCGTTGGGGCGGGGGGCACTGAAGCTTTCTTT	CASSPVGAGGTEAFF
TRBD2	TRBV4-2	TRBJ2-1	TGTGCCAGCAGCCTCTGGGGGACTAGCGGTGACAATGAGCAGTTCTTC	CASSLWGTSGDNEQFF
NA	TRBV6-1	TRBJ1-1	TGTGCCGCCGCGGCAGGGCGCACTGAAGCTTTCTTT	CAAAAGRTEAFF
TRBD1	TRBV7-2	TRBJ2-5	TGTGCCAGCAGCCTGCAGGGGGCGCAGATAGAGACCCAGTACTTC	CASSLQGAQIETQYF
NA	TRBV19	TRBJ2-5	TGTGCCAGTAGTATCGTCGGGGGAGAGACCCAGTACTTC	CASSIVGGETQYF
NA	TRBV18	TRBJ2-6	TGTGCCAGCTCACCGGACACTTTCTCTGGGGCCAACGTCCTGACTTTC	CASSPDTFSGANVLTF
NA	TRBV23-1	TRBJ2-3	TGCGCCAGCAGCCCCCCACGGGGTAAATGGGACACCAGGGATACGCAGTATTTT	CASSPPRGKWDTRDTQYF
NA	TRBV19	TRBJ2-1	TGTGCCAGTAGTAGAGACACGCAAGGAGTCGCCTCTTACAATGAGCAGTTCTTC	CASSRDTQGVASYNEQFF